The 30 T cell receptor beta chains reported below all come from one sample, sequenced in a study of blood T cell repertoires in COVID-19. This table comes from immunoSEQ multiplex PCR, and its TCRdb copy is limited to in-frame clones, with some not included. Of about 120,000 clones in the sample, around nine tenths were seen once. Sequenced material: peripheral blood. The receptors were gathered from a human donor in a cohort sampled during active COVID-19.

The chain combines TRBV5-1 with TRBJ2-5, with D possibly TRBD2 on 5 matching bases. The CDR3 length is 12 residues. The germline gives CDR1 SGHRS, CDR2 YFSETQ. The V end lost 2 bases, the J end lost 5 bases, and 7 bases lay between the germline ends. CDR3 region: CASSFSEETQYF. CDR3 coding DNA: TGCGCCAGCAGCTTTAGCGAGGAGACCCAGTACTTC.

The table lists this clone with a count of one. This chain connects TRBV19 to TRBJ1-5; weak D call: TRBD1 (5 bases). CDR1 is LNHDA, CDR2 SQIVND, per germline (reference sequence). The CDR3 contains 13 residues. The V end lost 5 bases, the J end lost 7 bases, and 12 bases lay between the germline ends. CDR3 region: CASSLRGEQPQHF. CDR3 DNA sequence: TGTGCCAGTAGTCTGCGGGGGGAACAGCCCCAGCATTTT.

In DNA form, the CDR3 reads TGTGCCAGCAGCTTAGCCACAGCATTACCGCCCCAGCATTTT. Residues: CASSLATALPPQHF. The genes are TRBV7-2 and TRBJ1-5; D remains ambiguous. V was shortened by 0 bases and J by 9 bases, with 12 bases between the two germline ends. This CDR3 has 14 amino acids. CDR1 is SGHTA, CDR2 FQGNSA, per germline.

This chain links TRBV2 with TRBJ1-2; 11 nucleotides line up with TRBD1. Germline CDR1 SNHLY, CDR2 FYNNEI. V shed 0 bases and J 11 bases; nucleotides not matched to a gene: 5. The CDR3 has 14 amino acids. The CDR3 loop is CASSEAPGQGAYTF. The CDR3 DNA reads as TGTGCCAGCAGTGAAGCGCCCGGACAGGGGGCGTACACCTTC.

This clone was recorded only once. In DNA form, the CDR3 reads TGTGCCATCCGACAGGGTTCTCAGGAGACCCAGTACTTC. This encodes CAIRQGSQETQYF. The gene calls are TRBV12-3 or TRBV12-4 and TRBJ2-5; 7 nucleotides align to TRBD1. CDR3 size: 13 residues. The J segment lost 5 bases and the V segment lost 10 bases, leaving 10 bases of the junction unmatched.

The chain uses TRBV2 and TRBJ1-5; maybe TRBD1 (6 bases). The germline V gene has CDR1 SNHLY and CDR2 FYNNEI. This CDR3 region has 14 residues. V dropped 6 bases and J dropped 4 bases, with 13 bases sitting between them. The CDR3 coding sequence is TGTGCCAGCAGGGCATCACAGGGAAATCAGCCCCAGCATTTT. Translated, it gives CASRASQGNQPQHF.

The DNA of the CDR3 is TGCGCCAGCAGTGAAGCCCTAGGACTAGCGGGAAACACCGGGGAGCTGTTTTTT. This codes for CASSEALGLAGNTGELFF. The V gene is TRBV4-3, the J gene TRBJ2-2, with TRBD2 identical over 12 bases. Germline V gene data show CDR1 as LGHNA and CDR2 as YSLEER. The CDR3 sequence is 18 residues long. With V trimmed by 6 bases and J by 2 bases, 10 bases remained unmatched.

The genes are TRBV27 and TRBJ2-7; maybe TRBD2 (6 bases). V lost 6 bases and J 0 bases, leaving 12 bases between the germline ends. Germline-derived CDR1 and CDR2 are MNHEY and SMNVEV (reference sequence). CDR3 length equals 14 residues. The CDR3 DNA sequence: TGTGCCAGCAGACGGCCGGGGGTCTCCTACGAGCAGTACTTC. Residues: CASRRPGVSYEQYF.

CDR3 sequence reads: CASSQETSGTMGDNEQFF. In DNA, the CDR3 is TGTGCCAGCAGCCAAGAGACTAGCGGGACTATGGGAGACAATGAGCAGTTCTTC. J is TRBJ2-1 and V is TRBV3-1 (or the pseudogene TRBV3-2); the match to TRBD2 covers 11 bases. Germline-derived CDR1 and CDR2 are LGHDT and YNNKEL (reference sequence). V lost 0 bases and J lost 5; bases outside the gene matches: 9. The CDR3 spans 18 residues.

This chain joins TRBV19 and TRBJ1-4; a possible D gene is TRBD1 (6 bases). CDR1 LNHDA and CDR2 SQIVND come from the germline V gene (reference sequence). The CDR3 is 14 residues long. The V end lost 8 bases, the J end lost 6 bases, and 16 bases lay between the germline ends. Here the CDR3 DNA reads TGTGCCAGTCGAAGAACAGGGCCTGATGAAAAACTGTTTTTT. The encoded protein is CASRRTGPDEKLFF.

The chain couples TRBV19 to TRBJ1-1; TRBD1 is a possible D gene (5 bases). V gave up 4 bases and J gave up 0 bases, with 9 bases separating them. Germline CDR1 and CDR2: LNHDA and SQIVND (reference sequence). This CDR3 comprises 14 residues. CDR3 DNA: TGTGCCAGTAGTACCAGGGTTATGAACACTGAAGCTTTCTTT. This sequence encodes CASSTRVMNTEAFF.

This chain joins TRBV7-2 and TRBJ1-2, with 9 nucleotides matching TRBD1. Germline loops: CDR1 SGHTA, CDR2 FQGNSA. The CDR3 extends over 15 amino acids. The J segment lost 5 bases and the V segment lost 4 bases, leaving 8 bases of the junction unmatched. The CDR3 region has the DNA TGTGCCAGCAGCTCCGCCGGGACAGGGCATTATGGCTACACCTTC. Translation: CASSSAGTGHYGYTF.

J is TRBJ2-4 and V is TRBV6-2 or TRBV6-3; 9 positions agree with TRBD2. The length of the CDR3 is 16 residues. With 1 base clipped from V and 0 bases from J, the junction kept 1 base outside the gene matches. Germline CDR1 and CDR2: MNHEY and SVGEGT. CDR3 DNA: TGTGCCAGCAGTTACTGGCGGGAGGGAGCCAAAAACATTCAGTACTTC. As protein: CASSYWREGAKNIQYF.

The rearrangement joins TRBV3-1 (or the pseudogene TRBV3-2) to TRBJ2-5, with a possible D match to TRBD2 (5 bases). Trimming cost V 5 bases and J 5 bases, with 24 bases left between them. The CDR3 is made up of 17 amino acids. CDR1 is LGHDT and CDR2 is YNNKEL in the germline V gene (reference sequence). CDR3 sequence: CASSFLFGLAQVETQYF. The CDR3 DNA sequence: TGTGCCAGCAGCTTCCTCTTCGGGCTAGCCCAGGTGGAGACCCAGTACTTC.

As DNA, the CDR3 is TGTGCCAGCAGCTTGGTAGCGGGGGGCACCGGGGAGCTGTTTTTT. Encoded protein: CASSLVAGGTGELFF. The chain recombines TRBV5-4 with TRBJ2-2; 10 nucleotides line up with TRBD2. This CDR3 region has 15 residues. V was pared by 0 bases and J by 4 bases, with 0 bases of the junction left unmatched. Germline CDR1 is SGHNT and CDR2 is YYREEE (reference sequence).

In nucleotides, the CDR3 is TGCGCCAGCAGCAATAGTCCAACTAATGAAAAACTGTTTTTT. Protein: CASSNSPTNEKLFF. V and J are TRBV5-1 and TRBJ1-4; D remains unclear. The germline V and J ends were trimmed by 4 bases and 0 bases, with 7 bases remaining between them. Looked up from germline, CDR1 is SGHRS and CDR2 is YFSETQ. The CDR3 has 14 amino acids.

This clone was observed a single time. This chain links TRBV30 with TRBJ1-2, with 10 bases lining up with TRBD1. The CDR3 totals 15 residues. V gave up 5 bases and J gave up 4 bases; unmatched junction bases: 10. Looked up from germline, CDR1 is GTSNPN and CDR2 is SVGIG (reference sequence). The CDR3 DNA reads TGTGCCTGGTTTCCGGGACAGGGGTTAGGCTATGGCTACACCTTC. As protein: CAWFPGQGLGYGYTF.

V gene TRBV7-3 combines with J gene TRBJ2-5; D gene uncertain. This CDR3 is 13 amino acids long. Germline CDR1 SGHTA, CDR2 FQGTGA. V lost 3 bases and J 1 base, leaving 6 bases between the germline ends. CDR3 amino acids: CASSLETQETQYF. CDR3 bases: TGTGCCAGCAGCTTGGAGACCCAAGAGACCCAGTACTTC.

The J gene is TRBJ1-2, the V gene TRBV18, with 7 bases that match TRBD1. CDR1 is KGHSH, CDR2 LQKENI, per germline. This CDR3 is built from 13 residues. Trimming took 6 bases from V and 4 from J; bases not matched to a gene: 5. CDR3 in amino acids: CASSPGTAYGYTF. The CDR3 nucleotides are TGTGCCAGCTCGCCCGGGACAGCCTATGGCTACACCTTC.

This sequence joins TRBV6-2 or TRBV6-3 and TRBJ2-3; 8 bases align to TRBD2. Trimming took 4 bases from V and 1 from J; bases not matched to a gene: 7. Germline loops: CDR1 MNHEY, CDR2 SVGEGT. The CDR3 spans 16 residues. The CDR3 sequence: CASSSKSAGGTDTQYF. The CDR3, as DNA: TGTGCCAGCAGTTCCAAATCAGCGGGAGGCACAGATACGCAGTATTTT.

The chain joins TRBV5-1 to TRBJ2-7, with D unclear. The V end was cut by 4 bases, the J end by 1 base, with 9 bases between. Looked up from germline, CDR1 is SGHRS and CDR2 is YFSETQ. The CDR3 length is 13 residues. DNA of the CDR3: TGCGCCAGCAGCACCGACGGGTCCTACGAGCAGTACTTC. Residues: CASSTDGSYEQYF.

The chain uses TRBV4-1 and TRBJ2-1; tentative D call: TRBD2 (6 bases). CDR3 length: 14 amino acids. Germline CDR1 is MGHRA and CDR2 is YSYEKL. V was shortened by 4 bases and J by 3 bases, with 10 bases between the two germline ends. The CDR3 DNA reads TGCGCCAGCAGCCCGGGGGTGGGCTACAATGAGCAGTTCTTC. This encodes CASSPGVGYNEQFF.

The chain is built from TRBV3-1 (or the pseudogene TRBV3-2) and TRBJ2-7, with 10 bases that match TRBD2. The V gene's germline CDR1 is LGHDT and CDR2 YNNKEL (reference sequence). There are 14 residues in the CDR3. V trimming: 2 bases; J trimming: 5 bases; junction bases outside the gene matches: 3. The CDR3 DNA reads TGTGCCAGCAGCCAAAGGCTAGCGGGAGACGAGCAGTACTTC. Translating it yields CASSQRLAGDEQYF.

The genes are TRBV4-2 and TRBJ2-7; 7 nucleotides align to TRBD2. The CDR3 totals 15 residues. Germline-derived CDR1 and CDR2 are LGHNA and YNFKEQ. The junction had 2 bases not matched to a gene; V was cut back by 0 bases and J by 0 bases. CDR3 amino acids: CASSQEVAGSYEQYF. As DNA, the CDR3 is TGTGCCAGCAGCCAAGAAGTAGCGGGCTCCTACGAGCAGTACTTC.

This rearrangement joins TRBV11-2 to TRBJ2-1; tentative D call: TRBD2 (6 bases). This CDR3 is built from 13 residues. The V gene's germline CDR1 is SGHAT and CDR2 FQNNGV. Trimming removed 0 bases at V and 10 bases at J, with 10 bases between. CDR3 loop: CASSLDSGGEQFF. The CDR3 DNA is TGTGCCAGCAGCTTAGATTCCGGGGGAGAGCAGTTCTTC. Full variable domain (missing parts from reference TRBV11-2 and TRBJ2-1): EAGVAQSPRYKIIEKRQSVAFWCNPISGHATLYWYQQILGQGPKLLIQFQNNGVVDDSQLPKDRFSAERLKGVDSTLKIQPAKLEDSAVYLCASSLDSGGEQFFGPGTRLTVL.

V usage is TRBV9 and J usage is TRBJ2-3; 10 bases are shared with TRBD2. This CDR3 is built from 17 residues. The J segment lost 2 bases and the V segment lost 3 bases, leaving 9 bases of the junction unmatched. Germline CDR1 is SGDLS and CDR2 is YYNGEE. For the CDR3, the DNA is TGTGCCAGCAGCGACCCCTCTCTAGCGGGGGTCACAGATACGCAGTATTTT. It translates to CASSDPSLAGVTDTQYF.

J is TRBJ1-2 and V is TRBV25-1, with TRBD1 matching over 7 bases. Per germline, CDR1 MGHDK and CDR2 SYGVNS. The CDR3 consists of 15 residues. The V and J ends lost 7 bases and 7 bases, in that order; junction bases with no gene match: 15. The CDR3 reads CASNPTGSDVLGYTF. CDR3 nucleotides: TGTGCCAGCAACCCGACAGGGAGCGATGTCCTTGGCTACACCTTC.

The chain uses TRBV4-1 and TRBJ2-2; D may be TRBD1 (8 bases). The germline CDR1 and CDR2 sequences are MGHRA and YSYEKL. V gave up 4 bases and J gave up 4 bases, with 13 bases separating them. The CDR3 length is 15 residues. CDR3 amino acids: CASSRYRGGTGELFF. The CDR3 region has the DNA TGCGCCAGCAGCCGCTACAGGGGGGGCACCGGGGAGCTGTTTTTT.

This clone was seen only a few times. V is TRBV7-9 and J is TRBJ1-3, with D unclear. The CDR3 length is 14 residues. Trimming removed 2 bases from V and 4 bases from J, with 9 bases in between. CDR1 is SEHNR and CDR2 is FQNEAQ in the germline V gene (reference sequence). The DNA for the CDR3 is TGTGCCAGCAGCTTATCAGTCCAAGGAAACACCATATATTTT. Residues: CASSLSVQGNTIYF. The full variable domain, with the rest looked up from reference TRBV7-9 and TRBJ1-3, is DTGVSQNPRHKITKRGQNVTFRCDPISEHNRLYWYRQTLGQGPEFLTYFQNEAQLEKSRLLSDRFSAERPKGSFSTLEIQRTEQGDSAMYLCASSLSVQGNTIYFGEGSWLTVV.

The chain is built from TRBV28 and TRBJ2-3; D not resolved. This CDR3 spans 13 amino acids. V shed 6 bases and J shed 1 base, with 8 bases lying between them. The V gene's germline CDR1 is MDHEN and CDR2 SYDVKM. The CDR3 loop is CASRETGTDTQYF. The DNA of the CDR3 is TGTGCCAGCAGGGAAACAGGCACAGATACGCAGTATTTT.